This TCR beta chain was sequenced in a study of cytomegalovirus exposure and HLA in healthy donors. This clone showed up just a few times. Its specificity is unknown. The junction and the germline gene differ at one end; a read error may be behind it. General observations from the study: The classifier was said to identify cytomegalovirus status with high specificity and sensitivity.

The CDR3 is made up of 17 amino acids. The V gene's germline CDR1 is SEHNR and CDR2 FQNEAQ (reference sequence). The PCR was carried out with 60 Vbeta primers and 13 Jbeta primers. The repertoire was sequenced with immunoSEQ multiplex PCR; TCRdb's copy has only in-frame clones and lacks some. The table has about 160,000 clones, 80% seen once. Input material: PBMCs. The clonotype originates from a male donor in good health and CMV-seropositive. This rearrangement joins TRBV7-9 to TRBJ2-3; 7 bases match TRBD1. As DNA, the CDR3 is TGTTCCAGCAGCTTAGGGGTGTCAGGGGGACCCACAGATACGCAGTATTTT. Its translation is CSSSLGVSGGPTDTQYF.